This T cell receptor beta chain was observed in a study of Ad26.COV2.S vaccination and SARS-CoV-2 variants. Concerning this clone itself: No antigen is known for it.

Profiled with immunoSEQ multiplex PCR; TCRdb holds only in-frame clones, not every one. Of some 400,000 clones listed, approximately 90% are singletons. Study-level results: Those who received vaccine or placebo ended up with similar non-spike TCR breadth. Individuals receiving vaccine had higher spike-specific TCR breadth than placebo recipients did.

Germline loops: CDR1 SGHNT, CDR2 YENEEA. The trim removed 5 bases at V and 4 bases at J, leaving 8 bases unmatched. The CDR3 is 16 amino acids. Described treatment: 15 to 20 received Ad26.COV2.S at low or high dose, single or two shots; about five received placebo; per-sample allocation not given. Sample collection was performed on day 63 after the first vaccine or placebo injection. Vaccination employed an Ad26 vector expressing the Wuhan-strain SARS-CoV-2 spike. This TCR was sampled from a person aged 18 to 59 who received the Ad26.COV2.S COVID-19 vaccine or a placebo. The sample consisted of peripheral blood, taken in a trial of Ad26.COV2.S vaccine versus placebo. The chain links TRBV11-3 to TRBJ2-3; 11 bases map to TRBD2. CDR3 nucleotide sequence: TGTGCCAGCAGCCCCAGGGCTAGCGGGAGGCCAGATACGCAGTATTTT. Amino acids: CASSPRASGRPDTQYF.